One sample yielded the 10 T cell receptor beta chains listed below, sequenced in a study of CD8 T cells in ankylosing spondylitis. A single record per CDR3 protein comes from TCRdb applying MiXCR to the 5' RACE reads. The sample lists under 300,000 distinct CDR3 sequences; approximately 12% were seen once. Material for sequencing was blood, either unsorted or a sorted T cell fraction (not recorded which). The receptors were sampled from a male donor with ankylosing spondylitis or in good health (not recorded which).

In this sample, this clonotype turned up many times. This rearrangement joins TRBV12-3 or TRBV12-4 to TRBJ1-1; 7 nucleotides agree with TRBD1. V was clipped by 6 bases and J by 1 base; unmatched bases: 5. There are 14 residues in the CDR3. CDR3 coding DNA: TGTGCCAGCAGCGCGACAGGGACGAACACTGAAGCTTTCTTT. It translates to CASSATGTNTEAFF.

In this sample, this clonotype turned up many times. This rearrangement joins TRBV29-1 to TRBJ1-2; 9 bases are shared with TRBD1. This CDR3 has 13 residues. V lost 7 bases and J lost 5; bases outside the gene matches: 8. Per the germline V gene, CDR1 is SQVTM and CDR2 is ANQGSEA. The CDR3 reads CSAEDRGYYGYTF. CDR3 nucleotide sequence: TGCAGCGCAGAGGACAGGGGATATTATGGCTACACCTTC.

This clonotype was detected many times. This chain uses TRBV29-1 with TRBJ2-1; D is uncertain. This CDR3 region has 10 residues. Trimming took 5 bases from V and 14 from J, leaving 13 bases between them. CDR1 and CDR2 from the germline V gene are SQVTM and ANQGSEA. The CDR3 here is CSVRASVEFF. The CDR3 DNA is TGCAGCGTTCGTGCGTCAGTGGAGTTCTTC.

The CDR3 sequence: CASSSQRGKYEQYF. The CDR3 DNA sequence: TGTGCCAGCAGCTCTCAGCGGGGGAAGTACGAGCAGTACTTC. The chain carries TRBV7-8 and TRBJ2-7; TRBD2 matches 8 bases. Germline V gene lookup returns CDR1 SGHVS and CDR2 FQNEAQ. The CDR3 contains 14 residues. The V and J ends lost 4 bases and 4 bases, in that order; junction bases with no gene match: 6.

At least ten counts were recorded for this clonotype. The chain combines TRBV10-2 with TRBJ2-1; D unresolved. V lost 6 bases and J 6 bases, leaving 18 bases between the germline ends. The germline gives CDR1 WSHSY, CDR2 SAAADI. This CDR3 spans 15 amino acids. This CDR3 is CASRAPWVSGNEQFF. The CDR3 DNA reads TGCGCCAGCAGAGCTCCCTGGGTTTCCGGCAATGAGCAGTTCTTC.

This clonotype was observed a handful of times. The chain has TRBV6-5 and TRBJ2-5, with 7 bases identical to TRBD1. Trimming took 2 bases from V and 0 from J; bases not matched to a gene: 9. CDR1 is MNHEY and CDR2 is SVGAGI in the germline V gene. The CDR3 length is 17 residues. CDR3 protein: CASSYRGGGQYQETQYF. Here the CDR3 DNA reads TGTGCCAGCAGTTACAGAGGTGGGGGACAGTACCAAGAGACCCAGTACTTC.

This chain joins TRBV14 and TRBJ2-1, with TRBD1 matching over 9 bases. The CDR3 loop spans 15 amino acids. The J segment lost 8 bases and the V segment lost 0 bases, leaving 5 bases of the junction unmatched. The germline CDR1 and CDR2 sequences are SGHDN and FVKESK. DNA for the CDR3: TGTGCCAGCAGCCAAGACGTGACAGGGGGGCATGAGCAGTTCTTC. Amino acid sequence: CASSQDVTGGHEQFF.

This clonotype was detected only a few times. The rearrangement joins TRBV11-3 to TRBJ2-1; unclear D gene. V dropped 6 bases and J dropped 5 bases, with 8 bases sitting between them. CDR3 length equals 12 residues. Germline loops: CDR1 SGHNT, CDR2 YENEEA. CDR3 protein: CASSPAHNEQFF. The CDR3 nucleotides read TGTGCCAGCAGTCCGGCCCACAATGAGCAGTTCTTC.

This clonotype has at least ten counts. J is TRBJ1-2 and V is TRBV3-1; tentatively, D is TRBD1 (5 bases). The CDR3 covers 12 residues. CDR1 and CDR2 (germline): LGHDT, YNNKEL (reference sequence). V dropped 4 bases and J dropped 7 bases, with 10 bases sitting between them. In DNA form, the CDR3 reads TGTGCCAGCAGCCGAGGGACCTCTGGCTACACCTTC. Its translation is CASSRGTSGYTF.

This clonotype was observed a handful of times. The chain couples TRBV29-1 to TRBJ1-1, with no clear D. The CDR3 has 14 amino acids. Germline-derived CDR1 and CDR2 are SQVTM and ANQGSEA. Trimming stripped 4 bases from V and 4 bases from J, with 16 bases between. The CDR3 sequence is CSVALGPGSTEAFF. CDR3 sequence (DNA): TGCAGCGTTGCACTTGGACCGGGAAGCACTGAAGCTTTCTTT.